The TCR beta chain under discussion was sequenced for a study of blood T cell repertoires in COVID-19. As for the study in general: From the United States, Italy and Spain came samples of acute and convalescent COVID-19.

Assay used: immunoSEQ multiplex PCR; TCRdb lists only in-frame clones, some missing. The sample carries around 140,000 clones, around nine tenths recorded once. Trimming shortened V by 4 bases and J by 1 base, and 11 bases separated the two germline ends. Germline CDR1 reads SGHVS; CDR2 reads FQNEAQ. CDR3 length: 14 amino acids. Enrollment of patients from Seattle took place during active infection, with longitudinal follow-up. This chain uses TRBV7-8 with TRBJ2-7; D ambiguous. Sequenced material: peripheral blood. The source is a woman aged 70 to 79 with COVID-19, enrolled during active disease. The CDR3 DNA is TGTGCCAGCAGCTGGCAGGTATTGTCCTACGAGCAGTACTTC. It translates to CASSWQVLSYEQYF. Using reference TRBV7-8 and TRBJ2-7 for the parts outside the CDR3, the full variable domain is GAGVSQSPRYKVAKRGQDVALRCDPISGHVSLFWYQQALGQGPEFLTYFQNEAQLDKSGLPSDRFFAERPEGSVSTLKIQRTQQEDSAVYLCASSWQVLSYEQYFGPGTRLTVT.